This record covers a single T cell receptor beta chain. This CDR3 region has 15 residues. In germline, CDR1 is LNHNV, CDR2 YYDKDF (reference sequence). Trimming at V came to 1 base and at J to 8 bases, leaving 8 bases not matched to a gene. Authors' data handling: Estimation of nucleated cell counts relied on the amplification of reference gene primers. The protocol was immunoSEQ multiplex PCR, while the TCRdb copy is restricted to in-frame clones and leaves out a portion. V, J and clone size are taken as reported in that table, and D and trimming were inferred from the DNA itself. The sample lists 200,000 or so clones, roughly 88% occurring once. Enrollees, about 18 to 95 years old, lived in 24 US areas. In the 2 weeks before study entry, exposed participants met a COVID-19 case, which was PCR-confirmed or clinician-diagnosed. The data are from a study of blood T cell repertoires in COVID-19. Study background: The study drew acute and convalescent COVID-19 samples from the United States, Italy and Spain.

Sequences were obtained from PBMCs or T cells enriched from blood (not recorded which). The chain uses TRBV15 and TRBJ1-2, with 9 bases lining up with TRBD1. This sequence was found in a woman aged 25-40 years who had been exposed to COVID-19. DNA of the CDR3: TGTGCCACCAGCAGAGGGACAGGGGTTTCCTTGGGCTACACCTTC. Its translation: CATSRGTGVSLGYTF.